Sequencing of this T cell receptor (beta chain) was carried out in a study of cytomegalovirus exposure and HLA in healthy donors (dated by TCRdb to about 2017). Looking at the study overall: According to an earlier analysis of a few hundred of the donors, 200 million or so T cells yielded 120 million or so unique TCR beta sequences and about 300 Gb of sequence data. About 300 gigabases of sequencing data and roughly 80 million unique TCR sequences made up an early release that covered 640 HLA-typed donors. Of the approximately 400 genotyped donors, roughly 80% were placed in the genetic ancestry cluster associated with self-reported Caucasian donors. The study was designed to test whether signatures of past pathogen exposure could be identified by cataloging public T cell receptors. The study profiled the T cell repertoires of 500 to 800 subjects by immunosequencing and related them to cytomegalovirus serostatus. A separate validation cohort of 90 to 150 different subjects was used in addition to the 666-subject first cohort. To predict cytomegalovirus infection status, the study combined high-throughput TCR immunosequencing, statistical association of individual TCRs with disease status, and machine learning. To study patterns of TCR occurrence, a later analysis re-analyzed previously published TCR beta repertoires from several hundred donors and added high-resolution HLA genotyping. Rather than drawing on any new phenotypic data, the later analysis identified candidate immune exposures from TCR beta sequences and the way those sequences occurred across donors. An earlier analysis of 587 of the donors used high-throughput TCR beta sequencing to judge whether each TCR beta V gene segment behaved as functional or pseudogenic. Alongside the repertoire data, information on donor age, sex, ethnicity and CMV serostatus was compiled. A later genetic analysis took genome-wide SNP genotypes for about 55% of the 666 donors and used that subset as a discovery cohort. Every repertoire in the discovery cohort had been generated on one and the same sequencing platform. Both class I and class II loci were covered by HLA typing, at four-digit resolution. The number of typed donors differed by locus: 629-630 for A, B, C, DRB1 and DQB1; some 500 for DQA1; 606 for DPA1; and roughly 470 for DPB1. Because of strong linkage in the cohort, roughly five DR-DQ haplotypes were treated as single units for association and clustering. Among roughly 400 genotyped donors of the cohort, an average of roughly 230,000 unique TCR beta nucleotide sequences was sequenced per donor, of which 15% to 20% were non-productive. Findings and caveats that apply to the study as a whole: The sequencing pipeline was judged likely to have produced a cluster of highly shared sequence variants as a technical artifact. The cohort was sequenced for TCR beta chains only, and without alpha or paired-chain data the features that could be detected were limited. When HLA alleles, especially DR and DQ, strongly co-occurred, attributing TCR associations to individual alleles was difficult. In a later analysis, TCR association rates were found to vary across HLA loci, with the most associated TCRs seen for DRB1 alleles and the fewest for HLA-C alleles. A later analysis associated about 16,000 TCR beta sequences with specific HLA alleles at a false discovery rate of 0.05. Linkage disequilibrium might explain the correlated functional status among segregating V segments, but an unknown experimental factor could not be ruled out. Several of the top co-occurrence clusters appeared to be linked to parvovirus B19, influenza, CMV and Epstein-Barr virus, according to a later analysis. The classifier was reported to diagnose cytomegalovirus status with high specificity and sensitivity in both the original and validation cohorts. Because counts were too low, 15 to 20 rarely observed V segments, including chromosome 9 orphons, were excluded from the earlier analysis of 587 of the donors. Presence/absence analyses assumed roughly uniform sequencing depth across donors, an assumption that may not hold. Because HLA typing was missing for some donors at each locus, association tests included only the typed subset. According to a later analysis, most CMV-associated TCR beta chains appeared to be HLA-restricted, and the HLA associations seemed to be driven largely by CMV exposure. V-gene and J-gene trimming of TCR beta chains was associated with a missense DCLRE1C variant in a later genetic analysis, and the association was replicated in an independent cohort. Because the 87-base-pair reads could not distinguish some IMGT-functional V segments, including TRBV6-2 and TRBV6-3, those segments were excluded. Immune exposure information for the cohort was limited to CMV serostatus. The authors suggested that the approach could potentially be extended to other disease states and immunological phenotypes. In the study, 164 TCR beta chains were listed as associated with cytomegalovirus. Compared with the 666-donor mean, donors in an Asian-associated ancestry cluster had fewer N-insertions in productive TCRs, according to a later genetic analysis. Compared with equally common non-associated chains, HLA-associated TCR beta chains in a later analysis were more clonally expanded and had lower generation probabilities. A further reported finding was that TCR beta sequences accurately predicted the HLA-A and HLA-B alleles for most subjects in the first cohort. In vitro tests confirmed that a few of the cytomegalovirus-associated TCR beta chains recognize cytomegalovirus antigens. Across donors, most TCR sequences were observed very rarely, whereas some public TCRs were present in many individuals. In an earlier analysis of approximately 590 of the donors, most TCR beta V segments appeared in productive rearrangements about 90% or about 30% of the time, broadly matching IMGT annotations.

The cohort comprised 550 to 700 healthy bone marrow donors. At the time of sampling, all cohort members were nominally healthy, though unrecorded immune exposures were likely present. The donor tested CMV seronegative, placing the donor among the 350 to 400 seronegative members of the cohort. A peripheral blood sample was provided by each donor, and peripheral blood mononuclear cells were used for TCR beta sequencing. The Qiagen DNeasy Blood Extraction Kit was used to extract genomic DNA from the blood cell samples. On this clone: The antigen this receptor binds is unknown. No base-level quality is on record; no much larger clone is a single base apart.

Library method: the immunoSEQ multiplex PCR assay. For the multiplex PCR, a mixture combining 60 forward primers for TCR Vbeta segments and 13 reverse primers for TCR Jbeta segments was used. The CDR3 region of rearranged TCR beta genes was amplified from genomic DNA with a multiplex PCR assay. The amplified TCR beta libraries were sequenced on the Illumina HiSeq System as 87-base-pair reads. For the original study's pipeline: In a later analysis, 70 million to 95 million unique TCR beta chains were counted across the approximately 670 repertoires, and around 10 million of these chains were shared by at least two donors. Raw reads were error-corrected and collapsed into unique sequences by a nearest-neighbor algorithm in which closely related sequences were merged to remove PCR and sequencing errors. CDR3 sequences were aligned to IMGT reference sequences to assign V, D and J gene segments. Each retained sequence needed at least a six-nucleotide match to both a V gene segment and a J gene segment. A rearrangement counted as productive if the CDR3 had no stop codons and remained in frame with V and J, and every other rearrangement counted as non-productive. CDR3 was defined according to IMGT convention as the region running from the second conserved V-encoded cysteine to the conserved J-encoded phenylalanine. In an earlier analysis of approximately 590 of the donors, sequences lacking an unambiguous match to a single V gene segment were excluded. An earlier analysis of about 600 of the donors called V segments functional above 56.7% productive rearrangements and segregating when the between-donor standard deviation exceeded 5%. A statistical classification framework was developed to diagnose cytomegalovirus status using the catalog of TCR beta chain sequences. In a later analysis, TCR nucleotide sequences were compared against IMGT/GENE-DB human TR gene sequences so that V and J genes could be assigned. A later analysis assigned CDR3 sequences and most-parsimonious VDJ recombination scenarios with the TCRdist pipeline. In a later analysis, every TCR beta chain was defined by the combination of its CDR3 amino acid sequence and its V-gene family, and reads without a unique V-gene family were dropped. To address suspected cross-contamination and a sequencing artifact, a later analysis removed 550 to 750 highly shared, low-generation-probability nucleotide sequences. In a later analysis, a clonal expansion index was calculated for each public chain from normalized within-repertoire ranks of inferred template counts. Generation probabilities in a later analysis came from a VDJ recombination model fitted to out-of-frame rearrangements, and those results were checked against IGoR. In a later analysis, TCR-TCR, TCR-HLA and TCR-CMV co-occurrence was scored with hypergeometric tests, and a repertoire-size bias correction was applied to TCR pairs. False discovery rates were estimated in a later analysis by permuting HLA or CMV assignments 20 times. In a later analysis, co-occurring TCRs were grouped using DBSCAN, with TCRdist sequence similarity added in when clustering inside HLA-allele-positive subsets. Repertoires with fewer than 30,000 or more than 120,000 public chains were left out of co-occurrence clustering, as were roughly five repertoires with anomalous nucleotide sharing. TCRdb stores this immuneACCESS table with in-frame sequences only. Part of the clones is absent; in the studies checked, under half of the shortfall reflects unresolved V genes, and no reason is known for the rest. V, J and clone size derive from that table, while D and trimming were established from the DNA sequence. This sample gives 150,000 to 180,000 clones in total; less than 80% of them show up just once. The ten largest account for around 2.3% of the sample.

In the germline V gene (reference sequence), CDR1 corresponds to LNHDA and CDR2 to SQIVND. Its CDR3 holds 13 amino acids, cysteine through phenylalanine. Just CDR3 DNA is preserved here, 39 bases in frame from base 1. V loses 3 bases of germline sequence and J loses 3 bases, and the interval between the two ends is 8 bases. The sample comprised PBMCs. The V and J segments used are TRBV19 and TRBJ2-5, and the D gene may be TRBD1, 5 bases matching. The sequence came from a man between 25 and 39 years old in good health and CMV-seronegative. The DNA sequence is TGTGCCAGTAGTATGACAGAAGAAGAGACCCAGTACTTC. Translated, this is CASSMTEEETQYF.